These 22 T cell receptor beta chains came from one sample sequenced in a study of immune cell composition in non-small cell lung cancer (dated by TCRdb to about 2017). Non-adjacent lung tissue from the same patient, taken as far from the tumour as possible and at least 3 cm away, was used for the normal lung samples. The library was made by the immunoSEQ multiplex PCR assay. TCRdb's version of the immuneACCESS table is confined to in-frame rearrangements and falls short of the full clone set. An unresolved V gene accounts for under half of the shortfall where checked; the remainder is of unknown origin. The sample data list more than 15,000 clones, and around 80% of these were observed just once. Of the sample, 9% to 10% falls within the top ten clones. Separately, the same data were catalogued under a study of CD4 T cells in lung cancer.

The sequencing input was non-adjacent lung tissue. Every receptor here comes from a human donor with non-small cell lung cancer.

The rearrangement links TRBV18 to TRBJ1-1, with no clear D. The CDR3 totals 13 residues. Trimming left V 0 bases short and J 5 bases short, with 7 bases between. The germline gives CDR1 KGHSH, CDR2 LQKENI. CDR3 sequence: CASSPPAGTEAFF. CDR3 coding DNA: TGTGCCAGCTCACCACCAGCAGGTACTGAAGCTTTCTTT. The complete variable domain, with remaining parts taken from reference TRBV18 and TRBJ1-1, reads NAGVMQNPRHLVRRRGQEARLRCSPMKGHSHVYWYRQLPEEGLKFMVYLQKENIIDESGMPKERFSAEFPKEGPSILRIQQVVRGDSAAYFCASSPPAGTEAFFGQGTRLTVV.

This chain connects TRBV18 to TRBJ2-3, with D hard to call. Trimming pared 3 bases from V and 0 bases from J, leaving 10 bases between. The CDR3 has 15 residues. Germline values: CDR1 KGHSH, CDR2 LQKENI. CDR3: CASSPPKGSTDTQYF. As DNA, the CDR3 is TGTGCCAGCTCACCTCCGAAAGGGAGCACAGATACGCAGTATTTT.

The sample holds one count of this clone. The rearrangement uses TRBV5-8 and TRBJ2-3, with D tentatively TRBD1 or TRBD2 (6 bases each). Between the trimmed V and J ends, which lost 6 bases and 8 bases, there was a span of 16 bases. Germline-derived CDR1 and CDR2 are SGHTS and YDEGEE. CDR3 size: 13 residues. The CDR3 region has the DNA TGTGCCAGCACCCAATCGGGGGCAGGTACGCAGTATTTT. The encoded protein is CASTQSGAGTQYF.

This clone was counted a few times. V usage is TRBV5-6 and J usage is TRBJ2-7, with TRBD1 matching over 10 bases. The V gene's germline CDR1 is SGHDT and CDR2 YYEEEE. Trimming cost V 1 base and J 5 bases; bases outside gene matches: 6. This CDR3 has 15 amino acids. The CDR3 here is CASSLMTGGRNEQYF. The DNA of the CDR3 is TGTGCCAGCAGCTTGATGACAGGGGGCAGGAACGAGCAGTACTTC.

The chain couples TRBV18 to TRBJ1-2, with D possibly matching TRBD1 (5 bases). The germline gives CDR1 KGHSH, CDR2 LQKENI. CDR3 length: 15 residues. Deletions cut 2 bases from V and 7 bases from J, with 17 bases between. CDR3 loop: CASSPRSGRAGGYTF. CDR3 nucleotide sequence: TGTGCCAGCTCACCAAGATCGGGCAGGGCCGGTGGCTACACCTTC.

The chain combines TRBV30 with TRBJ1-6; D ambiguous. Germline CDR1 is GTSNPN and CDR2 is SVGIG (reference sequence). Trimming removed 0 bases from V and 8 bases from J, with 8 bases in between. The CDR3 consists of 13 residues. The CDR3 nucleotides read TGTGCCTGGAGTGTACAAGAGGATTCACCCCTCCACTTT. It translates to CAWSVQEDSPLHF. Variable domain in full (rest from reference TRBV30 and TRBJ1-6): SQTIHQWPATLVQPVGSPLSLECTVEGTSNPNLYWYRQAAGRGLQLLFYSVGIGQISSEVPQNLSASRPQDRQFILSSKKLLLSDSGFYLCAWSVQEDSPLHFGNGTRLTVT.

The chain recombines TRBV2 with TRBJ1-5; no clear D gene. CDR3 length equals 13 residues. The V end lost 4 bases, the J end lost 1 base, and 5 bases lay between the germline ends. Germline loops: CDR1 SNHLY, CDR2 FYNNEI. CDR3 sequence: CASSVLSNQPQHF. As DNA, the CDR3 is TGTGCCAGCAGTGTCCTCAGCAATCAGCCCCAGCATTTT.

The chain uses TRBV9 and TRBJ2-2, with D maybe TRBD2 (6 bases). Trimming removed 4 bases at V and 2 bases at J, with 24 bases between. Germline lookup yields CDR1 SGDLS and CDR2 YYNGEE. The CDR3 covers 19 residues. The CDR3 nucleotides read TGTGCCAGCAGCACAAGGAGAGGGGTCGGGGGAGGCAACACCGGGGAGCTGTTTTTT. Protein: CASSTRRGVGGGNTGELFF.

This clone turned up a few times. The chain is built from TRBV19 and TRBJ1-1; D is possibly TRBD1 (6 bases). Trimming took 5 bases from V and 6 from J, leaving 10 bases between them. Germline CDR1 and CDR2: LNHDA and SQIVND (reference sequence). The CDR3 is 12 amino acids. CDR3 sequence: CASSAQGAEAFF. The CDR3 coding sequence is TGTGCCAGTAGTGCACAGGGTGCTGAAGCTTTCTTT.

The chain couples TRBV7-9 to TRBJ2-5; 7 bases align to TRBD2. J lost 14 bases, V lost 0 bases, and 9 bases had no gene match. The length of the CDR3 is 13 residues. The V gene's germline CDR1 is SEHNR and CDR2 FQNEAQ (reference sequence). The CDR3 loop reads CASSLADWEGRYF. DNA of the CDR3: TGTGCCAGCAGCTTAGCGGATTGGGAGGGCCGATACTTC.

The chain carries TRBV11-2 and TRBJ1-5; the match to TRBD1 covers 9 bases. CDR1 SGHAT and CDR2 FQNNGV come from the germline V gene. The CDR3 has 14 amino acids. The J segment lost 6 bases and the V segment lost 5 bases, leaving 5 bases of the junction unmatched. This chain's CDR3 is CASSRDRGVQPQHF. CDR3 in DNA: TGTGCCAGCAGCCGCGACAGGGGGGTTCAGCCCCAGCATTTT.

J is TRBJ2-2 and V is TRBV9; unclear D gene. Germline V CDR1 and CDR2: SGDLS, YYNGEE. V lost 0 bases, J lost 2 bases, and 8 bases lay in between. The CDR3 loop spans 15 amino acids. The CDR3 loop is CASSVGAANTGELFF. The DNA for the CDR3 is TGTGCCAGCAGCGTAGGGGCCGCCAACACCGGGGAGCTGTTTTTT. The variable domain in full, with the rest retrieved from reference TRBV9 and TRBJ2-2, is DSGVTQTPKHLITATGQRVTLRCSPRSGDLSVYWYQQSLDQGLQFLIQYYNGEERAKGNILERFSAQQFPDLHSELNLSSLELGDSALYFCASSVGAANTGELFFGEGSRLTVL.

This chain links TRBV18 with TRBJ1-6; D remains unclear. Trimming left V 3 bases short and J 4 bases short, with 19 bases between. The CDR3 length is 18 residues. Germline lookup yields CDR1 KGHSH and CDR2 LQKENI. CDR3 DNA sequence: TGTGCCAGCTCACCGATTGGGCAGGCCGGGGTTTATAATTCACCCCTCCACTTT. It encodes CASSPIGQAGVYNSPLHF.

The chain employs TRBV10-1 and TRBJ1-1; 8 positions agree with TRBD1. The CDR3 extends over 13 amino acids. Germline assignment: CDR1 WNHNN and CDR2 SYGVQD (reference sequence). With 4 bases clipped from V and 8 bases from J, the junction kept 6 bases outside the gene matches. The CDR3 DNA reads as TGCGCCAGCAGTGGGCAGGGGGCGACCGAAGCTTTCTTT. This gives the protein CASSGQGATEAFF.

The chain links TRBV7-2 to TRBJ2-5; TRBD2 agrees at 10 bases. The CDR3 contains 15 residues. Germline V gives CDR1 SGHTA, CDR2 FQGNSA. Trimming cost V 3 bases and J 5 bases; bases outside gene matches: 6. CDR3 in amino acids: CASSFSGGAEETQYF. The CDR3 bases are TGTGCCAGCAGCTTCAGCGGGGGGGCGGAGGAGACCCAGTACTTC.

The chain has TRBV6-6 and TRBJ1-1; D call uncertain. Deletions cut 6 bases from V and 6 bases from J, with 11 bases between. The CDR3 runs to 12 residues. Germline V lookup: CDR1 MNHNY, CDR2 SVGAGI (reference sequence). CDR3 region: CASSPGPPEAFF. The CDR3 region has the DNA TGTGCCAGCAGCCCAGGACCTCCTGAAGCTTTCTTT.

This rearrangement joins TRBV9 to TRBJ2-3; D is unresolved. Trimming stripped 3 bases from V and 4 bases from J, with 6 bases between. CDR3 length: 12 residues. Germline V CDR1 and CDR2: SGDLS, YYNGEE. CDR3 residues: CASSAYADTQYF. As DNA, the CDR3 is TGTGCCAGCAGCGCCTATGCAGATACGCAGTATTTT. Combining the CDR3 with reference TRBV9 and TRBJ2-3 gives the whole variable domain DSGVTQTPKHLITATGQRVTLRCSPRSGDLSVYWYQQSLDQGLQFLIQYYNGEERAKGNILERFSAQQFPDLHSELNLSSLELGDSALYFCASSAYADTQYFGPGTRLTVL.

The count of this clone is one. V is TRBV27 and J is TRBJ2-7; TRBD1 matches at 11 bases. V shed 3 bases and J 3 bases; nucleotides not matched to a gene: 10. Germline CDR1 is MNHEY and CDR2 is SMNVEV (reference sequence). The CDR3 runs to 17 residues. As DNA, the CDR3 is TGTGCCAGCAGTTTTAGCGGACAGGGGGCGCGGGGCTACGAGCAGTACTTC. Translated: CASSFSGQGARGYEQYF.

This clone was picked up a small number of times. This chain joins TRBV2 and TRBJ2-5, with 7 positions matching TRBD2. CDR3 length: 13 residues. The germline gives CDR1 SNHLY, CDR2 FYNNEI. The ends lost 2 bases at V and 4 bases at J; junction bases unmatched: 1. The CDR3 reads CASSEWGGETQYF. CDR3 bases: TGTGCCAGCAGTGAATGGGGGGGAGAGACCCAGTACTTC. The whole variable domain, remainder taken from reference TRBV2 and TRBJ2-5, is EPEVTQTPSHQVTQMGQEVILRCVPISNHLYFYWYRQILGQKVEFLVSFYNNEISEKSEIFDDQFSVERPDGSNFTLKIRSTKLEDSAMYFCASSEWGGETQYFGPGTRLLVL.

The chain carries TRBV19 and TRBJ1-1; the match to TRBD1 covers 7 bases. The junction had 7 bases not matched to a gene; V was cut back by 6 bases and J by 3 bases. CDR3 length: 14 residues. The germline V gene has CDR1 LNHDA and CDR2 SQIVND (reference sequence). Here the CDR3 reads CASSRRGGDTEAFF. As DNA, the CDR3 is TGTGCCAGTAGCCGAAGAGGGGGCGACACTGAAGCTTTCTTT.

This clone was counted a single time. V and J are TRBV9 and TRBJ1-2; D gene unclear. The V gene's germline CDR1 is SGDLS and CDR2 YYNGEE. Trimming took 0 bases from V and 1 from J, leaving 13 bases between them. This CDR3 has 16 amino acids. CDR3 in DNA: TGTGCCAGCAGCGTAGACTGGACGTCCTTTAACTATGGCTACACCTTC. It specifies CASSVDWTSFNYGYTF.

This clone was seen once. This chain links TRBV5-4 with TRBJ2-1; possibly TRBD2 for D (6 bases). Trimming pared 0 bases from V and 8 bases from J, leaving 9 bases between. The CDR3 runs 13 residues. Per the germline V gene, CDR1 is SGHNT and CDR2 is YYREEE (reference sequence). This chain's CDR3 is CASSLVGGDEQFF. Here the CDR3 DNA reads TGTGCCAGCAGCTTGGTGGGGGGAGATGAGCAGTTCTTC. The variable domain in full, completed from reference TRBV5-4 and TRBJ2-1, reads ETGVTQSPTHLIKTRGQQVTLRCSSQSGHNTVSWYQQALGQGPQFIFQYYREEENGRGNFPPRFSGLQFPNYSSELNVNALELDDSALYLCASSLVGGDEQFFGPGTRLTVL.